Here is one TCR beta chain with its context. Stated time point: late/post reinfection, 12 to 24 weeks after detection. Sorted cells were sequenced directly ex vivo without any in vitro expansion. Donors came from people who inject drugs enrolled in HEPCO, Canada. At all three reinfection time points, viable CD3+ CD8+ CD45RO- cells from two donors served as controls. This specimen comes from a study of memory CD8 T cells in hepatitis C reinfection. The overall study: Reinfection meant HCV RNA positivity after two negatives ≥60 days apart. Between 12 and 24 weeks after reinfection detection, late samples were drawn.

Clones were read by immunoSEQ multiplex PCR, and TCRdb kept only the in-frame ones, dropping some. The data contain about 50,000 clones, 89% of them seen just once; the ten biggest clones take up around 0.78%. V was shortened by 7 bases and J by 5 bases, with 16 bases between the two germline ends. The CDR3 consists of 14 residues. Germline lookup yields CDR1 SGDLS and CDR2 YYNGEE. The rearrangement uses TRBV9 and TRBJ1-5, with a possible D match to TRBD1 (6 bases). The sequencing input was naive CD8+ T cells sorted from blood. The receptor's source is a young man with hepatitis C virus infection. The CDR3 DNA reads as TGTGCCAGCGGGGAGGGGGGCCGTTATCAGCCCCAGCATTTT. Translation gives CASGEGGRYQPQHF. Filled out from reference TRBV9 and TRBJ1-5, the complete variable domain reads DSGVTQTPKHLITATGQRVTLRCSPRSGDLSVYWYQQSLDQGLQFLIQYYNGEERAKGNILERFSAQQFPDLHSELNLSSLELGDSALYFCASGEGGRYQPQHFGDGTRLSIL.